This T cell receptor beta chain emerged from a study of vaccination and CD4 T cells after COVID-19 (dated 2022 in TCRdb). Some background on the complete study: SARS-CoV-2 positivity had been established in the convalescent patients by nasal swab PCR, and mild disease was recorded in roughly 9 of these patients and severe disease in one. Six males and four females were included in the convalescent cohort, with two Hispanic individuals, seven Caucasians, two Asians and one multiracial person represented. Each participant got two doses of either the Pfizer-BioNTech BNT162b2 vaccine (n=8) or the Moderna mRNA-1273 vaccine (n=2). Post-COVID blood samples from convalescent patients were collected a median of 101 days after diagnosis, with a range of 35 to 161 days. Post-vaccine blood samples were obtained a median of approximately 74 days after the second vaccine dose, with a range of about 12 to 241 days. For stimulating the cultures, overlapping spike peptide pools were used, derived from SARS-CoV-2 as well as from the common cold coronaviruses HCoV-NL63, HCoV-OC43 and HCoV-229E. As controls, cultures received a CEFX viral epitope pool (the positive control), an HIV-1 Nef peptide pool (the negative control), or no peptide at all. The spike-specific CD4+ TCR repertoire was compared before and after mRNA vaccination in over nine COVID-19 convalescent patients and a handful of infection-naive healthy vaccine recipients.

CDR1 SQVTM and CDR2 ANQGSEA were looked up in the germline V gene. Including the terminal cysteine and phenylalanine, the CDR3 comprises 14 residues. The read is trimmed to its CDR3 DNA, 42 bases read in frame from base 1. Deletion took 4 bases off V and 0 bases off J, with a span of 9 bases between the germline ends. Results the study describes overall, beyond this receptor: In convalescent patients, a median roughly 85% of post-vaccine SARS-CoV-2-reactive clones were detected only after vaccination, suggesting vaccine-specific priming. The number of convalescent patients in the study was relatively small, and the study did not examine early timepoints following natural infection. The median number of SARS-CoV-2-reactive clonotypes rose from under 25 after infection to around 40 after vaccination, but the change was not significant. In convalescent patients, nearly all vaccine-specific clones (304 of 307) were found to be mono-reactive for SARS-CoV-2 spike rather than cross-reactive with common cold coronaviruses.

Library generation was performed with PCR. DNA from cultured CD4+ T cells underwent TCR sequencing with the Oncomine TCR Beta short-read assay at the Johns Hopkins FTIC core. The QIAamp micro DNA kit was used to extract genomic DNA from the cultured CD4+ T cells. The Oncomine TCR Beta libraries from cultured CD4+ T cells were pooled using unique dual indexes and then sequenced on an Illumina iSeq 100. The paper's processing steps were these. Non-productive sequences were removed, and CDR3s not starting with C, not ending with F or W, or shorter than 7 amino acids were discarded. The MANAFEST web application was used to identify antigen-specific clonotypes by comparing peptide-stimulated wells against reference wells and other culture wells. Positive clones required FDR below 0.05, an odds ratio above 5, and productive frequency above 0.1% in at least two of three replicate wells. Clonotypes that were significantly expanded in both SARS-CoV-2 spike wells and at least one common cold coronavirus spike condition were defined as cross-reactive. Similarity between CDR3 sequences was evaluated in R version 3.6.1 using Levenshtein distances (stringdist) and unrooted phylogenetic trees (ape). TCRdb reanalyzed the raw reads on its own, using fastp at Q25 for trimming and MiXCR for clone calling, and kept in-frame beta chains. Under each unique CDR3 protein, matching rows form one entry showing the most common genes and DNA. The V and J calls shown here were made by TCRdb, not taken from the authors' results. The table for this sample lists some 13,000 distinct CDR3 sequences; around 30% of them were counted only once. The ten largest clones capture 9% to 13% of the sample.

For this clonotype: Its recognized antigen is unknown. No base-level quality is on record; no much larger clone is a single base apart.

The sample's treatment or condition label, in plain terms: roughly 10-day PBMC culture with coronavirus spike peptide pools or control peptides (ViraFEST assay). The ViraFEST assay, used in the study, expanded antigen-specific T cells with peptide pools and then identified the expanded clonotypes through TCR sequencing. The convalescent patients' positive SARS-CoV-2 PCR tests were from March to December 2020, which was before the Alpha, Beta and Delta variants emerged in the United States. Each well held two million PBMCs cultured with roughly 10 ug/ml peptide pools in IMDM containing around 5% human AB serum and roughly 10 IU/ml IL-2. On days 3 and 7, half of the culture medium was replaced with fresh IL-2-containing medium. CD4+ T cells were isolated after around ten days of culture through negative selection using the EasySep CD4+ T cell isolation kit. PBMCs were separated from whole blood using Ficoll-Paque Plus gradient centrifugation and then either used fresh or cryopreserved at -140C. In general, triplicate wells were set up for every culture condition.

In this chain, TRBV29-1 is recombined with TRBJ2-2; the D gene is perhaps TRBD2, on 5 matching bases. The sample taken for sequencing was CD4+ T cells from blood, cultured in vitro. The clonotype originates from a human donor who had recovered from COVID-19. The nucleotides read TGCAGCGTTGGGACTGTATCGAACACCGGGGAGCTGTTTTTT. This yields the protein CSVGTVSNTGELFF.